These T cell receptor beta chains were read from a single sample in a study of pediatric ulcerative colitis. TCRdb's table, derived via immunoSEQ multiplex PCR, lists solely in-frame clones and lacks some. The sample includes 30,000 to 45,000 clones, 70% to 90% of them seen just once. Sequencing was carried out using blood. Source of these receptors: a girl aged 10-17 years with moderate ulcerative colitis. CDR3s include the opening cysteine and the closing phenylalanine or tryptophan. The order of the fields is J gene, V gene, CDR3 protein.

j_call: TRBJ1-1; v_call: TRBV7-6; cdr3_aa: CASSSRRGQGESGTEAFF
j_call: TRBJ2-7; v_call: TRBV27; cdr3_aa: CASSWASGSIYEQYF
j_call: TRBJ1-5; v_call: TRBV7-2; cdr3_aa: CASSFGTGSGQPQHF
j_call: TRBJ1-2; v_call: TRBV30; cdr3_aa: CAWTEGKANGYTF
j_call: TRBJ2-3; v_call: TRBV7-9; cdr3_aa: CASSLTLSTDTQYF
j_call: TRBJ1-1; v_call: TRBV10-3; cdr3_aa: CAISEKGGTVSRTEAFF
j_call: TRBJ2-3; v_call: TRBV5-8; cdr3_aa: CASSLVVGSADTQYF
j_call: TRBJ2-3; v_call: TRBV25-1; cdr3_aa: CASGRTGSPPDTQYF
j_call: TRBJ1-4; v_call: TRBV7-9; cdr3_aa: CASSRGAGNEKLFF
j_call: TRBJ1-2; v_call: TRBV30; cdr3_aa: CAWSPGQDIHNYGYTF
j_call: TRBJ2-3; v_call: TRBV6-1; cdr3_aa: CASSGLAGGTDTQYF
j_call: TRBJ2-7; v_call: TRBV10-3; cdr3_aa: CAISETVSYEQYF